Included here is one TCR beta chain sequence, with context. Its antigen is unknown. The data were taken from a study of shared clonotypes between healthy human individuals. The CDR3 loop spans 14 amino acids. Trimming stripped 3 bases from V and 2 bases from J, with 13 bases between. CDR1 is GTSNPN, CDR2 SVGIG, per germline (reference sequence). Study results and caveats: An anticipated effect of sequencing depth on clonotype sharing among donors was recognized.

The study ran the assay at deep level. Produced via immunoSEQ multiplex PCR; TCRdb's table is partial and in-frame only. This sample has a few million clones, with approximately 94% found just once. A split of CD4+ cells into CD45RA+ naive and CD45RA-negative memory subsets was performed. What was sequenced was naive CD4+ T cells sorted from blood. Subset meaning: CD45RA+ positively selected. V is TRBV30 and J is TRBJ1-2; the D is unclear. The clonotype comes from a man aged 18 to 29 in good health. The CDR3 protein is CAWRAGGLNYGYTF. The CDR3 coding sequence is TGTGCCTGGAGGGCGGGAGGCCTAAACTATGGCTACACCTTC.